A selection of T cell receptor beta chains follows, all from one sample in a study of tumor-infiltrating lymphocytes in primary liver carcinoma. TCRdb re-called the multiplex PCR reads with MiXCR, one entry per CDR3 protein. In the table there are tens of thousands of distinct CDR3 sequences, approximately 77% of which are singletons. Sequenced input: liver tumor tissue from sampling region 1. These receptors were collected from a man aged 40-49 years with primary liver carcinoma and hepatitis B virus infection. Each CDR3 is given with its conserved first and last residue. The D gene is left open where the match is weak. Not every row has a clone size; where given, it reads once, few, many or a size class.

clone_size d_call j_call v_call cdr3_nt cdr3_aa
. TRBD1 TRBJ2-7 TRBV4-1 TGCGCCAGCAGCCAATGGACTGGGACAGCCTACGAGCGGTACTTT CASSQWTGTAYERYF
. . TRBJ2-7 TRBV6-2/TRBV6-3 TGTGCCAGCAGACCCGGGGCTAGCGCGGCGTACGAGCAGTACTTC CASRPGASAAYEQYF
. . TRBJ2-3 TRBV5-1 TGCGCCAGCAGCCGCCGGGCCTCTAGCACAGATACGCAGTATTTT CASSRRASSTDTQYF
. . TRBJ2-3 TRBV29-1 TGCAGCGTTGAAGAAACTAGCACAGATATCCAGTATTTT CSVEETSTDIQYF
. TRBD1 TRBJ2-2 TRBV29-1 TGCAGCGTGCCTGAACAGGGGGCGGTTACCGTGGAGCTGTTTTTT CSVPEQGAVTVELFF
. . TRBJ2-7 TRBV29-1 TGCAGAGTTGAATATATCGGCGGGGCGAACAAGCAGTACTTC CRVEYIGGANKQYF
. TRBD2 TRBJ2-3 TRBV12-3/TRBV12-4 TGTGCCAGCATTAAACTAGCGGGAGGAGAAGATAAGCAGTACTTT CASIKLAGGEDKQYF
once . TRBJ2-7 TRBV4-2 TGTGTCAGCAGCCAAGGGGGTCCTGAGCAGTATTTC CVSSQGGPEQYF
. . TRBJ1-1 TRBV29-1 TGCAACGTTCGACAGGCCCCGAACACTGAAGCTTTCTTT CNVRQAPNTEAFF
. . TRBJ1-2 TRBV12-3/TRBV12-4 TGTGTCAGTAGTTTAGCATGGGTGGAGGATGGCTACACCTTC CVSSLAWVEDGYTF
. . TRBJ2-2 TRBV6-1 TGTACCAGCAGCCATCTCCCGACCGGGAAGCTGTTTTTT CTSSHLPTGKLFF
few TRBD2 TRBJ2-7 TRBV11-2 TGTGCCAGCAGCTTATCCGTTGGACTAGCGGGGGGAGGGTACGACCAGTACTTC CASSLSVGLAGGGYDQYF
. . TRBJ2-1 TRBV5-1 TGCGCCAGCAGCTTCCGTCACGGGATTGATGAGCAGTTCTTC CASSFRHGIDEQFF
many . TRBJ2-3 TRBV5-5 TGTGCCAGCAGCTACTCGGATACGCAGTATTTT CASSYSDTQYF